This TCR beta chain appears in the sequencing data of a study of beta chain features in type 1 diabetes. Background on the study: Similarity in age, gender and cell yields was seen between patients and healthy donors. General observations from the study: There was a moderate but significant shortening of TCRB CDR3s in all four CD4+ subsets of Type 1 diabetes patients.

Germline assignment: CDR1 MDHEN and CDR2 SYDVKM. V gave up 6 bases and J gave up 5 bases, with 20 bases separating them. The CDR3 length is 16 residues. This clone was counted between two and nine times. The antigen remains unidentified. The entirety of the isolated RNA underwent reverse transcription, so expressed TCRB transcripts were sequenced. Sequenced by immunoSEQ multiplex PCR; TCRdb stores in-frame clones only, minus some. The table shows under 850,000 clones, with over 10% occurring only once. V gene TRBV28 combines with J gene TRBJ2-1; possibly TRBD1 for D (6 bases). The origin of this receptor is a man aged 18 to 35 with type 1 diabetes. Source material: naive CD4+ T cells from blood. The CDR3 region is CASRPTGILGDNEQFF. In DNA form, the CDR3 reads TGTGCCAGCAGGCCAACAGGGATCCTTGGGGACAATGAGCAGTTCTTC. The full variable domain, completed using reference TRBV28 and TRBJ2-1, is DVKVTQSSRYLVKRTGEKVFLECVQDMDHENMFWYRQDPGLGLRLIYFSYDVKMKEKGDIPEGYSVSREKKERFSLILESASTNQTSMYLCASRPTGILGDNEQFFGPGTRLTVL.